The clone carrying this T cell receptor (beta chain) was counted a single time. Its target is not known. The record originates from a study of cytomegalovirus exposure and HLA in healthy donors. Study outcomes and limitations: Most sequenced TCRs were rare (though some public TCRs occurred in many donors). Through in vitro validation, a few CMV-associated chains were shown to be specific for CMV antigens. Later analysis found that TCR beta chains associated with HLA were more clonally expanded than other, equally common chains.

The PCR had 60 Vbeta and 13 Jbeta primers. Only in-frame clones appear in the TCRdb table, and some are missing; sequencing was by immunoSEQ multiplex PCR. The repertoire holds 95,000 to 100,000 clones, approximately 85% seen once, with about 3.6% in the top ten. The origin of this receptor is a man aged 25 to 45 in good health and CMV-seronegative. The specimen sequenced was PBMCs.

The CDR3 coding sequence is TGTGCCAGCAGCTCACAGCTTAATTCACCCCTCCACTTT. It codes for CASSSQLNSPLHF. The chain employs TRBV7-9 and TRBJ1-6; no firm D call. The ends were cut back, 4 bases at V and 6 bases at J, with 7 bases in the middle. The CDR3 runs to 13 residues. Germline V gives CDR1 SEHNR, CDR2 FQNEAQ (reference sequence).